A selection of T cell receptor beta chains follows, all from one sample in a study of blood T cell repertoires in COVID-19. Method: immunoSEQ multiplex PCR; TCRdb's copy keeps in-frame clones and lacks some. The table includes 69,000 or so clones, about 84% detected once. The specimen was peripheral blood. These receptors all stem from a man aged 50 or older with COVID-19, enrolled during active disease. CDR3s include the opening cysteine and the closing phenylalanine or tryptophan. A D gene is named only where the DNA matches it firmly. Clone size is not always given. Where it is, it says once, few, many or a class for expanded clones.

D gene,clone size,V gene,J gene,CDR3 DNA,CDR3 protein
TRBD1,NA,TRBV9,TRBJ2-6,TGTGCCAGCAGCGGGGACAGGCCCCCTGGGGCCAACGTCCTGACTTTC,CASSGDRPPGANVLTF
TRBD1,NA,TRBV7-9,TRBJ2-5,TGTGCCAGCAGACCACAGACAGGGGGTCTCGGAGAGACCCAGTACTTC,CASRPQTGGLGETQYF
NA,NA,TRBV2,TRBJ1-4,TGTGCCAGCAGGGTCCCCGGTGGTGAAAAACTGTTTTTT,CASRVPGGEKLFF
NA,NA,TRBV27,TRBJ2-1,TGTGCCAGCAGTTTATGGGAGTACAATGAGCAGTTCTTC,CASSLWEYNEQFF
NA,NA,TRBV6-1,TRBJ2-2,TGTGCCAGCAGTGAAAGGGGGTTAACCAGCGGGGAGCTGTTTTTT,CASSERGLTSGELFF
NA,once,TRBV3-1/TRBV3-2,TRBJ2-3,TGTGCCAGCAGCCCACGGGCGCGGGGCCGCACAGATACGCAGTATTTT,CASSPRARGRTDTQYF
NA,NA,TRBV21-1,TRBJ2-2,TGTGCCAGCAGCAAAGGGAGCGCTGACACCGGGGAGCTGTTTTTT,CASSKGSADTGELFF
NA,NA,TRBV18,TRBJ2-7,TGTGCCAGCTCACCAGATCAGGCAGGGTCCTACGAGCAGTACTTC,CASSPDQAGSYEQYF
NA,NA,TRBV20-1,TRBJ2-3,TGCAGTGCTAGTATTGGCTCAAAGTACACAGATACGCAGTATTTT,CSASIGSKYTDTQYF
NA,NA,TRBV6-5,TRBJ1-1,TGTGCCAGCGCGGGGGGGCGGAACACTGAAGCTTTCTTT,CASAGGRNTEAFF
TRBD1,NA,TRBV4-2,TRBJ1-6,TGTGCCAGCAGCCGAAAACAGGGGGCGTCCTATAATTCACCCCTCCACTTT,CASSRKQGASYNSPLHF
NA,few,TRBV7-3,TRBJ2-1,TGTGCCAGCAGCCCGGGACAAATGGGATACAATGAGCAGTTCTTC,CASSPGQMGYNEQFF
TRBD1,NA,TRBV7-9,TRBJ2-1,TGTGCCAGCAGCTTAAGGGACAGGGCTTCGACTTACAATGAGCAGTTCTTC,CASSLRDRASTYNEQFF
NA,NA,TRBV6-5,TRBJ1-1,TGTGCCAGCAGTTACTCGACACTGTGGAACACTGAAGCTTTCTTT,CASSYSTLWNTEAFF
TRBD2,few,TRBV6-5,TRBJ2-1,TGTGCCAGCATCCCTCGAAGCGGGAGCAACAATGAGCAGTTCTTC,CASIPRSGSNNEQFF
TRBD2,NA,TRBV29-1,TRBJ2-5,TGCAGCGTCCAACGACTAGCGGAACGCCAAGAGACCCAGTACTTC,CSVQRLAERQETQYF
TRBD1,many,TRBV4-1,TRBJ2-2,TGCGCCAGCAGCAAAGGACAGGGAGTCGCCGGGGAGCTGTTTTTT,CASSKGQGVAGELFF
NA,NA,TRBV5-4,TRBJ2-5,TGTGCCAGCAGCTTGGACACCAACCAAGAGACCCAGTACTTC,CASSLDTNQETQYF
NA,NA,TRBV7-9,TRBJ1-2,TGTGCCAGCAGCTTTGGTACAGAAGGCTACACCTTC,CASSFGTEGYTF
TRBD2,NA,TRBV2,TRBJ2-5,TGTGCCAGCAGTATAGCGGGGGGGCAAGAGACCCAGTACTTC,CASSIAGGQETQYF
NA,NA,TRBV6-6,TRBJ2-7,TGTGCCAGCAGTTACTCCGTCCGGGGTGACGAGCAGTACTTC,CASSYSVRGDEQYF
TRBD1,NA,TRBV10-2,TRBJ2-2,TGCGCCAGCAGGGGACAGGGACTGAACACCGGGGAGCTGTTTTTT,CASRGQGLNTGELFF
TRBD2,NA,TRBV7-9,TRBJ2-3,TGTGCCAGCAGCCGCGGAGCGGGGGAACCCACAGATACGCAGTATTTT,CASSRGAGEPTDTQYF
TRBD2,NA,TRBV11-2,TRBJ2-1,TGTGCCAGCAGTTCGACGTCCCTAGCGGGGGGGTCTCGATACAATGAGCAGTTCTTC,CASSSTSLAGGSRYNEQFF
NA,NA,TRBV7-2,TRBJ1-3,TGTGCCAGCAGTCCAGGGGAAACAAGAAACACCATATATTTT,CASSPGETRNTIYF
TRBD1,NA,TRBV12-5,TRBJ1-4,TGTGCTAGTGGTTTGGGTACAGGGGGGGATGAAAAACTGTTTTTT,CASGLGTGGDEKLFF
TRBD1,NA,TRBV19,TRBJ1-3,TGTGCCAGCTCTTTCGGAGGGACAGGGGTGGGGGCCTCTGGAAACACCATATATTTT,CASSFGGTGVGASGNTIYF
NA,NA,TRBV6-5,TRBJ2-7,TGTGCCAGCAGTTACTCGGGGGGGGCATACTACGAGCAGTACTTC,CASSYSGGAYYEQYF
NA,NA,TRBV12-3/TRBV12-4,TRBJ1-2,TGTGCCAGCAGTTTAGAGGCGGGGGTCTACACCTTC,CASSLEAGVYTF
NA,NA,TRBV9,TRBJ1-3,TGTGCCAGCAGCGTAGTCACAGATGCTCCTGGAAACACCATATATTTT,CASSVVTDAPGNTIYF
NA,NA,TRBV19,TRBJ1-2,TGTGCCAGTAGTATAGGAGGGGGGGTCTATGGCTACACCTTC,CASSIGGGVYGYTF
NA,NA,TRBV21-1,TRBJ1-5,TGTGCCAGCTTCGTCCGGGGATTTAATCAGCCCCAGCATTTT,CASFVRGFNQPQHF
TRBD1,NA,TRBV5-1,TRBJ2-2,TGCGCCAGCAGGTCGACAGGGTTCGGGGAGCTGTTTTTT,CASRSTGFGELFF
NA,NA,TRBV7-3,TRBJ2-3,TGTGCCAGCAGCCCCTCCTTTAGGGGGGGCAAAGATACGCAGTATTTT,CASSPSFRGGKDTQYF
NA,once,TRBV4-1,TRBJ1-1,TGCGCCAGCAGCCAAGACCGGGACACTGAAGCTTTCTTT,CASSQDRDTEAFF
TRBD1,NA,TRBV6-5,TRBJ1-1,TGTGCCAGCAGTTACGACAGGGAGACGACTGAAGCTTTCTTT,CASSYDRETTEAFF
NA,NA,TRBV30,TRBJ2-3,TGTGCCTGGAGTGCCCAGGGGGATACGCAGTATTTT,CAWSAQGDTQYF
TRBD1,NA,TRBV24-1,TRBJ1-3,TGTGCCACCAGTGATTTTAAAGATTGCGACAGGGCCTCTGGAAACACCATATATTTT,CATSDFKDCDRASGNTIYF
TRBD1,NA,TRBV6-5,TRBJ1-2,TGTGCCAGCATCAACCCGACAGGGGGTAACTATGGCTACACCTTC,CASINPTGGNYGYTF
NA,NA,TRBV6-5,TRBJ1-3,TGTGCCAGCCTATCCCCCTCTGGAAACACCATATATTTT,CASLSPSGNTIYF
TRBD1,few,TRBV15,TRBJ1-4,TGTGCCGTAGGGACAGGGGCTACAACTAATGAAAAACTGTTTTTT,CAVGTGATTNEKLFF
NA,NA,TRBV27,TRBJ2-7,TGTGCCAGCACGCCCTCAGCGCGGGGGCTGGACGAGCAGTACTTC,CASTPSARGLDEQYF
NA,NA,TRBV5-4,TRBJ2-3,TGTGCCAGCAGCCCCGGAGAGGGTGTAATGAAGTATTTT,CASSPGEGVMKYF
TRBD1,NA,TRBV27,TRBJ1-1,TGTGCCAGCAGTCCCCATTTAGGACAGGGGATCACTGAAGCTTTCTTT,CASSPHLGQGITEAFF
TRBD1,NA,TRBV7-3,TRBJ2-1,TGTGCCAGCAGCCCGGGGACAGGGAGCCTACGCTATGAGCAGTTCTTC,CASSPGTGSLRYEQFF
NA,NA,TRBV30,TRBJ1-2,TGTGCCTGGAGTGTACCAGGCAGGGCCATCTATGGCTACACCTTC,CAWSVPGRAIYGYTF
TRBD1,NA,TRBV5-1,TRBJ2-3,TGCGCCAGCAGCTTGACAGGGGGGAGCACAGATACGCAGTATTTT,CASSLTGGSTDTQYF
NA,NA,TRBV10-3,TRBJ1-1,TGTGCCATCAGTGAGAGCACAGGGAGGAACACTGAAGCTTTCTTT,CAISESTGRNTEAFF
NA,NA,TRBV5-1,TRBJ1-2,TGCGCCAGCAGCCCGGGACATAACTATGGCTACACCTTC,CASSPGHNYGYTF
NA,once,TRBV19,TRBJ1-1,TGTGCCAGTAGTCCGGGACATCCGAACACTGAAGCTTTCTTT,CASSPGHPNTEAFF
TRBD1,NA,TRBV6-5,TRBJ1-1,TGTGCCAGCAGCCCAAGGACAGGGAACACTGAAGCTTTCTTT,CASSPRTGNTEAFF
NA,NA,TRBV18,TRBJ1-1,TGTGCCAGCTCACCACCGATGGCCCAGAACACTGAAGCTTTCTTT,CASSPPMAQNTEAFF